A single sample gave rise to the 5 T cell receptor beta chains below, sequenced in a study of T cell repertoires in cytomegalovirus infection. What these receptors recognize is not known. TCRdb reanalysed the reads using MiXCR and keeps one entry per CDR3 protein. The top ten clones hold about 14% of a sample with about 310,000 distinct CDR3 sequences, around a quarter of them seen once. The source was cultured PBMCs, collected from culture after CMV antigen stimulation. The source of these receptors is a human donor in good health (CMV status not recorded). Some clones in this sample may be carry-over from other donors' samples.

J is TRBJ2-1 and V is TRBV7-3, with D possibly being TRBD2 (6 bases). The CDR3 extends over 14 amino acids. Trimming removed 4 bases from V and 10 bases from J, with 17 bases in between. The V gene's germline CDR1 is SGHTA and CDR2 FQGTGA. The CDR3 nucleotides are TGTGCCAGCAGCTCGCAACCGGGACTTTCAGAGCAGTTCTTC. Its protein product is CASSSQPGLSEQFF. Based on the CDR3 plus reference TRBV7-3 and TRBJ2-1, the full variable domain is GAGVSQTPSNKVTEKGKYVELRCDPISGHTALYWYRQSLGQGPEFLIYFQGTGAADDSGLPNDRFFAVRPEGSVSTLKIQRTERGDSAVYLCASSSQPGLSEQFFGPGTRLTVL.

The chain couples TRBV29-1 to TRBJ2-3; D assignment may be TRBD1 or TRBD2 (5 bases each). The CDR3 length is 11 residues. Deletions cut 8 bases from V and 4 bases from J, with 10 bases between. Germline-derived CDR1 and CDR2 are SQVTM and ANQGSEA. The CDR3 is CSTLGADTQYF. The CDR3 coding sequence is TGCAGCACGCTGGGGGCAGATACGCAGTATTTT.

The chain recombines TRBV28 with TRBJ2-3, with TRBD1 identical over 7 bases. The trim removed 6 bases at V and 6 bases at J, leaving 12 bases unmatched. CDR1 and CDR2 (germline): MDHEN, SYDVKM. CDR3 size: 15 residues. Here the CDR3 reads CASSLGDRVRDTQYF. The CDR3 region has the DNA TGTGCCAGCAGCCTAGGAGACAGGGTCAGGGATACGCAGTATTTT.

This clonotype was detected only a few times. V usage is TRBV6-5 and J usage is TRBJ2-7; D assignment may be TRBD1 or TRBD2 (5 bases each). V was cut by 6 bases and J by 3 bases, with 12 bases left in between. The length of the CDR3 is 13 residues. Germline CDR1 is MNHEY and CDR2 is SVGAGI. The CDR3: CASSQGPLYEQYV. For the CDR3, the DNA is TGTGCCAGCAGCCAGGGACCTCTCTACGAGCAGTACGTC.

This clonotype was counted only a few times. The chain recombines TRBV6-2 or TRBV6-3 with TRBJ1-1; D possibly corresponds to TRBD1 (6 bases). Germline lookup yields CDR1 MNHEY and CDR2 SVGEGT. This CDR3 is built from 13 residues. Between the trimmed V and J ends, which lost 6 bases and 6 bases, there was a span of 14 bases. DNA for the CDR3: TGTGCCAGCAGAAGTACAGGGTTAGCTGAAGCTTTCTTT. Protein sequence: CASRSTGLAEAFF.